These 12 T cell receptor beta chains came from one sample sequenced in a study of PD-L1 blockade in urothelial cancer. Sequencing was performed with immunoSEQ multiplex PCR; in TCRdb, only in-frame clones are kept and a portion is missing. Altogether tens of thousands of clones are present, roughly a third being singletons, with the ten largest covering around 9%. This sample comprised tumor tissue, obtained before atezolizumab (anti-PD-L1) treatment. These receptor sequences come from a man in his sixties with urothelial cancer.

Turning to this clone: A read error may produce the germline difference seen at one junction end. This chain connects TRBV28 to TRBJ2-5; 9 nucleotides align to TRBD1. Germline assignment: CDR1 MDHEN and CDR2 SYDVKM. The CDR3 is 16 residues long. DNA for the CDR3: TGTACCAGCAGTCTCTCCGGGACAGGGAGGCGAGAGACCCAGTACTTC. Its protein is CTSSLSGTGRRETQYF.

The gene calls are TRBV30 and TRBJ1-2; D is unresolved. The CDR3 is 11 residues long. CDR1 is GTSNPN, CDR2 SVGIG, per germline (reference sequence). Trimming stripped 0 bases from V and 11 bases from J, with 10 bases between. The CDR3 protein is CAWSVRGVYTF. The CDR3 DNA is TGTGCCTGGAGTGTACGGGGTGTTTACACCTTC.

This clone was seen only a few times. This CDR3 is CASSPDRVGAEKLFF. CDR3 sequence (DNA): TGCGCCAGCAGCCCGGACAGGGTAGGGGCCGAAAAACTGTTTTTT. This sequence joins TRBV1 and TRBJ1-4; the DNA was not used to check the table's D call, TRBD1. TRBV1 is tagged as a pseudogene. This CDR3 contains 15 residues.

CDR3 sequence: CASSSAQENYGYTF. CDR3 sequence (DNA): TGCGCCAGCAGCTCTGCACAGGAGAACTATGGCTACACCTTC. The chain employs TRBV5-1 and TRBJ1-2, with a weak D call TRBD1 (5 bases). The CDR3 contains 14 residues. Germline CDR1 SGHRS, CDR2 YFSETQ. Trimming took 3 bases from V and 2 from J, leaving 11 bases between them.

This clone occurred a few times. This chain uses TRBV18 with TRBJ2-2; D gene unclear. In germline, CDR1 is KGHSH, CDR2 LQKENI. The length of the CDR3 is 14 residues. The V end was cut by 0 bases, the J end by 4 bases, with 6 bases between. In DNA form, the CDR3 reads TGTGCCAGCTCACCACCAGATATCACCGGGGAGCTGTTTTTT. Amino acid sequence: CASSPPDITGELFF.

The J gene is TRBJ1-1, the V gene TRBV19; possible D gene TRBD1, 6 bases. CDR1 LNHDA and CDR2 SQIVND come from the germline V gene (reference sequence). This CDR3 comprises 13 residues. The V end lost 10 bases, the J end lost 1 base, and 13 bases lay between the germline ends. The CDR3 sequence is CATTRGANTEAFF. The CDR3, as DNA: TGTGCCACAACGCGGGGGGCGAACACTGAAGCTTTCTTT.

This clone has only a few counts. This chain joins TRBV19 and TRBJ2-7; 8 bases agree with TRBD2. With V trimmed by 7 bases and J by 4 bases, 12 bases remained unmatched. From germline, CDR1 is LNHDA and CDR2 SQIVND (reference sequence). The CDR3 covers 15 residues. The CDR3 nucleotides are TGTGCCAGTACGAGGGGCGGGGGGCAAGCGTACGAGCAGTACTTC. This encodes CASTRGGGQAYEQYF. Supplemented by reference TRBV19 and TRBJ2-7, the full variable domain reads DGGITQSPKYLFRKEGQNVTLSCEQNLNHDAMYWYRQDPGQGLRLIYYSQIVNDFQKGDIAEGYSVSREKKESFPLTVTSAQKNPTAFYLCASTRGGGQAYEQYFGPGTRLTVT.

The rearrangement links TRBV6-8 to TRBJ2-3, with D possibly being TRBD2 (6 bases). V was shortened by 5 bases and J by 6 bases, with 21 bases between the two germline ends. Germline assignment: CDR1 MNHGY and CDR2 SAAAGT. This CDR3 comprises 16 residues. CDR3 protein: CASSEAVGGTSDTQYF. The CDR3 nucleotides are TGTGCCAGCAGTGAGGCAGTGGGCGGTACTAGCGATACGCAGTATTTT.

The V call is TRBV9, the J call TRBJ1-6; TRBD1 is a possible D gene (6 bases). Trimming pared 0 bases from V and 5 bases from J, leaving 9 bases between. The CDR3 loop spans 15 amino acids. CDR1 and CDR2 from the germline V gene are SGDLS and YYNGEE. CDR3 nucleotides: TGTGCCAGCAGCGTAGGGGGACAAGATAATTCACCCCTCCACTTT. It specifies CASSVGGQDNSPLHF.

This clone was counted between two and nine times. The chain has TRBV6-8 and TRBJ1-2; no clear D gene. The V end lost 7 bases, the J end lost 4 bases, and 19 bases lay between the germline ends. This CDR3 spans 15 amino acids. CDR1 and CDR2 from the germline V gene are MNHGY and SAAAGT. In nucleotides, the CDR3 is TGTGCCAGCAAGATGGTATCGGACGGTCCCTATGGCTACACCTTC. Protein: CASKMVSDGPYGYTF.

This chain uses TRBV11-3 with TRBJ1-1, with 12 bases matching TRBD1. Germline V CDR1 and CDR2: SGHNT, YENEEA. The CDR3 loop spans 16 amino acids. V dropped 5 bases and J dropped 3; count of bases not matched to a gene: 7. The CDR3 DNA sequence: TGTGCCAGCAGCGAGGGACAGGGGGCTAGATACACTGAAGCTTTCTTT. Translated, it gives CASSEGQGARYTEAFF.

The rearrangement joins TRBV19 to TRBJ1-3; TRBD1 is a possible D gene (5 bases). The CDR3 extends over 14 amino acids. The V gene's germline CDR1 is LNHDA and CDR2 SQIVND (reference sequence). Trimming took 3 bases from V and 2 from J, leaving 8 bases between them. The CDR3 loop is CASSIQQAGNTIYF. DNA for the CDR3: TGTGCCAGTAGTATCCAACAGGCTGGAAACACCATATATTTT.